The sequence of this T cell receptor (beta chain) was determined in a study of human T cells and chemical hapten exposure. Study outcomes and limitations: No shift was seen in TCRs above 1 in 1000 frequency with DPC sensitization.

Each CDR3 protein gets one entry after TCRdb re-called the RACE reads with MiXCR. Of over 100,000 distinct CDR3 sequences in the sample, 9.2% are singletons; the top ten hold about 3.4%. Regarding time point: patch test 2, 6 weeks after DPC sensitization. Noted treatment: therapeutic diphenylcyclopropenone sensitization with weekly scalp DPC. Turning to this clonotype: What it recognizes is unknown.

Germline V gene lookup returns CDR1 MNHEY and CDR2 SMNVEV (reference sequence). The junction had 7 bases not matched to a gene; V was cut back by 4 bases and J by 7 bases. The CDR3 consists of 14 residues. The TCR comes from a woman aged 40 to 50 with alopecia areata. Some clones in this sample may be carry-over from other donors' samples. The sequencing here drew on whole blood, taken in connection with sensitization to the hapten diphenylcyclopropenone (DPC). The V call is TRBV27, the J call TRBJ1-2; TRBD1 matches 9 bases. This CDR3 reads CASSSTGGLLGYTF. CDR3 in DNA: TGTGCCAGCAGTTCGACAGGGGGACTACTTGGCTACACCTTC.